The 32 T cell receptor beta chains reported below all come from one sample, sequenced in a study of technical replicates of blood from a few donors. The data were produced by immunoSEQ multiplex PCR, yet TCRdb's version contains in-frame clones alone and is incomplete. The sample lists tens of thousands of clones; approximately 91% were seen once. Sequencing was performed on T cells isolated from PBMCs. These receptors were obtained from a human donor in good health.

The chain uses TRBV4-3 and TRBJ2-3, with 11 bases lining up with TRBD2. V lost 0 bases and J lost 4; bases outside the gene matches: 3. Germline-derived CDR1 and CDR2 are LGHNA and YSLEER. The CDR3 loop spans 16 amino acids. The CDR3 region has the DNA TGCGCCAGCAGCCAAGATTTAGCGGGAGGGCCAGATACGCAGTATTTT. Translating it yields CASSQDLAGGPDTQYF.

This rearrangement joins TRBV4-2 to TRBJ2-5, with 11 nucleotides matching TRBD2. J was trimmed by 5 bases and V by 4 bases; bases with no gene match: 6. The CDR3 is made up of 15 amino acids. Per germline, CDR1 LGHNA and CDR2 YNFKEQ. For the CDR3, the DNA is TGTGCCAGCAGCCTAGCGGGAGGGAGCTCGGAGACCCAGTACTTC. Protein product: CASSLAGGSSETQYF.

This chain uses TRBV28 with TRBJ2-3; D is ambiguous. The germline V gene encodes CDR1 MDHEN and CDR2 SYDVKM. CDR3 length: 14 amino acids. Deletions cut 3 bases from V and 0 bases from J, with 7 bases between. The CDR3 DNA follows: TGTGCCAGCAGTTTGACAAGGAGCACAGATACGCAGTATTTT. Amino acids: CASSLTRSTDTQYF.

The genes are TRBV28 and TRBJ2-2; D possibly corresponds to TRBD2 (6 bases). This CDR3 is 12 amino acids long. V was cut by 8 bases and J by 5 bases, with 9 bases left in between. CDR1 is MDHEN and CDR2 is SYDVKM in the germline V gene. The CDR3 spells CASRGLTGELFF. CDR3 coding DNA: TGTGCCAGCCGGGGACTTACCGGGGAGCTGTTTTTT.

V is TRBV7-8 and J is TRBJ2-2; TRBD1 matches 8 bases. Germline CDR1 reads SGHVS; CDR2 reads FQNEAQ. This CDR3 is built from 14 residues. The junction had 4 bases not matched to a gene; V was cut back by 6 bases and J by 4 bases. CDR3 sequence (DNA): TGTGCCAGCAGGGGAGACAGGGGCACCGGGGAGCTGTTTTTT. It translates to CASRGDRGTGELFF.

The CDR3 sequence: CASSLATISSYNEQFF. CDR3 in DNA: TGTGCCAGCAGCTTAGCGACAATCAGCTCCTACAATGAGCAGTTCTTC. The chain uses TRBV7-6 and TRBJ2-1; the D is unclear. The V end was cut by 0 bases, the J end by 0 bases, with 9 bases between. CDR3 length: 16 residues. Germline-derived CDR1 and CDR2 are SGHVS and FNYEAQ.

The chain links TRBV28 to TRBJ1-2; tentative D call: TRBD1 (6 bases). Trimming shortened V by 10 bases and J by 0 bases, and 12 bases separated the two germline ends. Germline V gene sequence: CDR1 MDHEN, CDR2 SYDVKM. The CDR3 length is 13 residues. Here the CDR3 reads CATGQPPNYGYTF. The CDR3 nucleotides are TGTGCCACCGGACAGCCTCCTAACTATGGCTACACCTTC.

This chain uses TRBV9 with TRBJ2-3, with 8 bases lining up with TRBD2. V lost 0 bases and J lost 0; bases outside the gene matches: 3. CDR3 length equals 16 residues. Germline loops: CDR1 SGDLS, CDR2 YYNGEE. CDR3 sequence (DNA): TGTGCCAGCAGCGTAGATAGCGGGACTAGCACAGATACGCAGTATTTT. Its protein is CASSVDSGTSTDTQYF. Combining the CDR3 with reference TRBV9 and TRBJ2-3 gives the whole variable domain DSGVTQTPKHLITATGQRVTLRCSPRSGDLSVYWYQQSLDQGLQFLIQYYNGEERAKGNILERFSAQQFPDLHSELNLSSLELGDSALYFCASSVDSGTSTDTQYFGPGTRLTVL.

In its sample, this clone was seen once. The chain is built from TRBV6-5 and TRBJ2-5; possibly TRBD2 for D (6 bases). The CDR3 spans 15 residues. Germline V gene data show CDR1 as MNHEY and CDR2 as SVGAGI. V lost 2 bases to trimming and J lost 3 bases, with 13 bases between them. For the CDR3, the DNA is TGTGCCAGCAGTTACGACAACCGGAGGGAAGAGACCCAGTACTTC. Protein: CASSYDNRREETQYF.

CDR3 bases: TGTGCCACCCATCTAGCGGGCACAGATACGCAGTATTTT. It is translated as CATHLAGTDTQYF. The rearrangement uses TRBV28 and TRBJ2-3; 7 nucleotides align to TRBD2. This CDR3 contains 13 residues. Germline CDR1 MDHEN, CDR2 SYDVKM. V was pared by 10 bases and J by 1 base, with 5 bases of the junction left unmatched.

CDR3: CASSTRLQMYQETQYF. DNA of the CDR3: TGTGCCAGCAGTACACGGCTACAGATGTACCAAGAGACCCAGTACTTC. The J gene is TRBJ2-5, the V gene TRBV28; D uncertain. Trimming removed 5 bases from V and 0 bases from J, with 16 bases in between. The CDR3 is made up of 16 amino acids. CDR1 is MDHEN, CDR2 SYDVKM, per germline.

The CDR3, as DNA: TGTGCCAGCAGCTTGCGGTTTTCCAATGAGCAGTTCTTC. Encoded protein: CASSLRFSNEQFF. The chain uses TRBV5-4 and TRBJ2-1; D gene ambiguous. The CDR3 has 13 amino acids. Germline CDR1 and CDR2: SGHNT and YYREEE (reference sequence). V was trimmed by 1 base and J by 6 bases, leaving 8 bases between them.

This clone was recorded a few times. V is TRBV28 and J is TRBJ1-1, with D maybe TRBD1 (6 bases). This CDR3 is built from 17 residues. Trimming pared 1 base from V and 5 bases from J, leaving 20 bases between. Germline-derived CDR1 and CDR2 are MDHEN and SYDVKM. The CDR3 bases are TGTGCCAGCAGTTTATCCTCAAGACAGGTCAGAAGGACTGAAGCTTTCTTT. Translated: CASSLSSRQVRRTEAFF.

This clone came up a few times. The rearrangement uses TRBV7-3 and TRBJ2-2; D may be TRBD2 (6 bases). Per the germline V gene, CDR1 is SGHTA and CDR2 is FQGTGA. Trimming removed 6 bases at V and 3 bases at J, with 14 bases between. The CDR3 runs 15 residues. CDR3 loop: CASSSGTLHTGELFF. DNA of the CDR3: TGTGCCAGCAGTTCCGGGACTCTGCACACCGGGGAGCTGTTTTTT.

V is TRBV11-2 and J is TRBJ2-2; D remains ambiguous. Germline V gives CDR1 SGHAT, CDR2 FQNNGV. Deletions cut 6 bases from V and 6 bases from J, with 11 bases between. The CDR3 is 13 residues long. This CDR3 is CASRPNSAGELFF. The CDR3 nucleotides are TGTGCCAGCAGACCTAACAGTGCCGGGGAGCTGTTTTTT.

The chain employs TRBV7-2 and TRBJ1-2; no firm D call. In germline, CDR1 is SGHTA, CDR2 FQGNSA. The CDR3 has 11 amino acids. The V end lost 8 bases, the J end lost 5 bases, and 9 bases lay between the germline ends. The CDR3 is CASYGVYGYTF. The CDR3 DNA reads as TGTGCCAGCTACGGAGTGTATGGCTACACCTTC.

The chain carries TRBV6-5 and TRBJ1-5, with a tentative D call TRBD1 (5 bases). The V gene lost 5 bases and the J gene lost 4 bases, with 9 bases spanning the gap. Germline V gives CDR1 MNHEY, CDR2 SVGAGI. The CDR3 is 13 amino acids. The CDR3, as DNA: TGTGCCAGCAGTAGGACACCGAATCAGCCCCAGCATTTT. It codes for CASSRTPNQPQHF.

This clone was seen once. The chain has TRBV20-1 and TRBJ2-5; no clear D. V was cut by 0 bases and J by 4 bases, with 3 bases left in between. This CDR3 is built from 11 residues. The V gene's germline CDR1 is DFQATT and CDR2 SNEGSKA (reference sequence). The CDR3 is CSARDRETQYF. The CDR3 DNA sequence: TGCAGTGCTAGAGATCGAGAGACCCAGTACTTC.

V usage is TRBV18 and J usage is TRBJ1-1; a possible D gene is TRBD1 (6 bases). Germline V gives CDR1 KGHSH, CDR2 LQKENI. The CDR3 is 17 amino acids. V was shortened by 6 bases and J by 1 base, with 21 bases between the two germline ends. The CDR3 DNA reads TGTGCCAGCTCCCTACGACAGGCTATTATGGAGAACACTGAAGCTTTCTTT. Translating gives CASSLRQAIMENTEAFF.

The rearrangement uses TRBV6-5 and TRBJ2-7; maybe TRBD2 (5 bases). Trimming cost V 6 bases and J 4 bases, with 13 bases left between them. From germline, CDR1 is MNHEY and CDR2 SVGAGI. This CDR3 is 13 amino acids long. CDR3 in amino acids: CASRRASLYEQYF. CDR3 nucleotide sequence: TGTGCCAGCAGGCGGGCGAGTTTATACGAGCAGTACTTC.

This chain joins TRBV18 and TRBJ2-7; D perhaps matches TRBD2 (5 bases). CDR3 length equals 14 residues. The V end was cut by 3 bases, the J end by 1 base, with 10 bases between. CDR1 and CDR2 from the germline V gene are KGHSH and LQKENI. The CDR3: CASSPNGDSYEQYF. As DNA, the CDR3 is TGTGCCAGCTCACCTAACGGGGATTCCTACGAGCAGTACTTC.

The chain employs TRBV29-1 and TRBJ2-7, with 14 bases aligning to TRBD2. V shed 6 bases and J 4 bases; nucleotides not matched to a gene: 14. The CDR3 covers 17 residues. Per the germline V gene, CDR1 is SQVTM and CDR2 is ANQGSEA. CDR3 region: CSVSPLAGTSGSYEQYF. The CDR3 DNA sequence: TGCAGCGTATCACCACTGGCTGGGACTAGCGGGAGTTACGAGCAGTACTTC.

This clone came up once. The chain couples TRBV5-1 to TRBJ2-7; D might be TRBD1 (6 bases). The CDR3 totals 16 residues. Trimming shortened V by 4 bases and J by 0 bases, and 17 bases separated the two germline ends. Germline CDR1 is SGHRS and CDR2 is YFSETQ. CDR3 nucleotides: TGCGCCAGCAGCGGATCCGGGACAATCAACTCCTACGAGCAGTACTTC. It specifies CASSGSGTINSYEQYF. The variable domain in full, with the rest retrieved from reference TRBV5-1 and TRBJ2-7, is KAGVTQTPRYLIKTRGQQVTLSCSPISGHRSVSWYQQTPGQGLQFLFEYFSETQRNKGNFPGRFSGRQFSNSRSEMNVSTLELGDSALYLCASSGSGTINSYEQYFGPGTRLTVT.

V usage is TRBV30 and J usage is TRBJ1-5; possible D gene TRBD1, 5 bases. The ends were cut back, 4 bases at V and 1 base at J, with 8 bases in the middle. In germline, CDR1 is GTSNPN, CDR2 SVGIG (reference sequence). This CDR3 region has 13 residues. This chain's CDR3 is CAWKGVSNQPQHF. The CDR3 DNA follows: TGTGCCTGGAAAGGGGTGAGCAATCAGCCCCAGCATTTT.

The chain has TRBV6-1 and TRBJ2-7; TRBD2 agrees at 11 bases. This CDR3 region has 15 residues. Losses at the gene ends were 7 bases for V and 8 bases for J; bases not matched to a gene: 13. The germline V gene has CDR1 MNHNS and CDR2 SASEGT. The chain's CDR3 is CASTLPAASGRKQYF. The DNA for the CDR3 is TGTGCCAGCACCCTCCCTGCGGCTAGCGGGAGGAAGCAGTACTTC.

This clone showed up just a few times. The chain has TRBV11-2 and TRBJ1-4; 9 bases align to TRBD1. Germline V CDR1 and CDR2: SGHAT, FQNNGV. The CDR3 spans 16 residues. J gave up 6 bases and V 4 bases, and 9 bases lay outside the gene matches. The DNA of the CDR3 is TGTGCCAGCAGCTACCCAGACTGGGACAGGGATGAAAAACTGTTTTTT. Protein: CASSYPDWDRDEKLFF.

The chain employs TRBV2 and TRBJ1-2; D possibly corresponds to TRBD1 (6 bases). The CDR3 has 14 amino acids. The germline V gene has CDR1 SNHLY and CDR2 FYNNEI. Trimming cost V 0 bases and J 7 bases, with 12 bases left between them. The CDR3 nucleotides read TGTGCCAGCAGTGAAGCGGGAGGGGGGTCTGGCTACACCTTC. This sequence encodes CASSEAGGGSGYTF. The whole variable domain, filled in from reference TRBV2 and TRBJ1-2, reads EPEVTQTPSHQVTQMGQEVILRCVPISNHLYFYWYRQILGQKVEFLVSFYNNEISEKSEIFDDQFSVERPDGSNFTLKIRSTKLEDSAMYFCASSEAGGGSGYTFGSGTRLTVV.

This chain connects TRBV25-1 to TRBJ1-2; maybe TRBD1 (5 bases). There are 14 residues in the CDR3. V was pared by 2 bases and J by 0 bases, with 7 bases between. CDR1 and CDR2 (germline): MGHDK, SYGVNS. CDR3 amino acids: CASSEGGANYGYTF. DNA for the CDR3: TGTGCCAGCAGTGAAGGGGGGGCTAACTATGGCTACACCTTC.

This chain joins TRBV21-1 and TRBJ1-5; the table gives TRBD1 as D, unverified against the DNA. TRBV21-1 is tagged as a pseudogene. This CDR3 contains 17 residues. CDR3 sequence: CASRPKILTIRNQPQHF. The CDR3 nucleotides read TGTGCCAGCAGACCTAAGATATTGACAATACGGAATCAGCCCCAGCATTTT.

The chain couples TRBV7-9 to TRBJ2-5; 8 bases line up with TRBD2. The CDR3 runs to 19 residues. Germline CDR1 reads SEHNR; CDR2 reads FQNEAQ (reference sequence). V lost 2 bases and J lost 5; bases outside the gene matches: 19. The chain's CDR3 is CASSLHSSLAGTYLETQYF. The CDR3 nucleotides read TGTGCCAGCAGCTTACATAGTTCGTTAGCGGGGACCTACTTGGAGACCCAGTACTTC.

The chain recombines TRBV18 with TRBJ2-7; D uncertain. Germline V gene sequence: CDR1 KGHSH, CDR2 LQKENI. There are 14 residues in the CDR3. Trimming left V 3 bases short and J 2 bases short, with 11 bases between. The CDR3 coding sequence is TGTGCCAGCTCACCCTTGGGCTCGGCCTACGAGCAGTACTTC. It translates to CASSPLGSAYEQYF.

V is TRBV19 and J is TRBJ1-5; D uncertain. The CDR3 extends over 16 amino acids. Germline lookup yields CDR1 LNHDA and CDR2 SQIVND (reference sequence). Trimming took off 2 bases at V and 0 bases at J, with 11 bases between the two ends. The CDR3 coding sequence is TGTGCCAGTAGTATACCAACAGCATATAGCAATCAGCCCCAGCATTTT. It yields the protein CASSIPTAYSNQPQHF.